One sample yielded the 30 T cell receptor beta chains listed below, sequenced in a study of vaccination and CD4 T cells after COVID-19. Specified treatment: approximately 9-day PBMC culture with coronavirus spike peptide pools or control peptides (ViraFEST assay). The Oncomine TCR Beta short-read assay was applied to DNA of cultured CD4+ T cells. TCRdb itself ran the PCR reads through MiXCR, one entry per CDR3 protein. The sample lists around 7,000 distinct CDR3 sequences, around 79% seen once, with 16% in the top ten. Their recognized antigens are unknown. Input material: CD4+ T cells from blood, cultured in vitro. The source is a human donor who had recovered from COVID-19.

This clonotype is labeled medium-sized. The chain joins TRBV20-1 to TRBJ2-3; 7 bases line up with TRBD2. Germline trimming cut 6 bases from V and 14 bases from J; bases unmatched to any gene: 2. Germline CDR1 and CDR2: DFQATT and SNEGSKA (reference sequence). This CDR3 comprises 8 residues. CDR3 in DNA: TGCAGTGCCCCGGGAGGGTATTTT. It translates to CSAPGGYF.

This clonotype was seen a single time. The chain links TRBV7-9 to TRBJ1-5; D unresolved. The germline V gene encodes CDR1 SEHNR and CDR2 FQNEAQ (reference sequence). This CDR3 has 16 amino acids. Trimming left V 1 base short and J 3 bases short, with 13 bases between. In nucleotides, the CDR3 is TGTGCCAGCAGCTTAGGGCTCGGGAATCCCAATCAGCCCCAGCATTTT. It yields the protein CASSLGLGNPNQPQHF.

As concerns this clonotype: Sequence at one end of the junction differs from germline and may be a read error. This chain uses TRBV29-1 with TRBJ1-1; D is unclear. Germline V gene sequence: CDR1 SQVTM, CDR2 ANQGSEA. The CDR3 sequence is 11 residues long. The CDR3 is CSVEDRGPLGF. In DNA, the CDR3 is TGCAGCGTTGAAGATCGTGGGCCGTTGGGCTTT.

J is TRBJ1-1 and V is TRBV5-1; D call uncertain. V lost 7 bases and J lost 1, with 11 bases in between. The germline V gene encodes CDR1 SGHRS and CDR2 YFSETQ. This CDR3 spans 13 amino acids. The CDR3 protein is CASGRRPNTEAFF. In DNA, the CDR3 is TGCGCCAGCGGCAGGAGACCGAACACTGAAGCTTTCTTT.

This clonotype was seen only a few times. The CDR3 protein is CASSSGTNIQETQYF. Written as DNA, the CDR3 is TGTGCCAGCAGCTCAGGGACTAACATACAAGAGACCCAGTACTTC. J is TRBJ2-5 and V is TRBV7-2; TRBD2 agrees at 7 bases. The germline CDR1 and CDR2 sequences are SGHTA and FQGNSA. The V gene end was trimmed by 4 bases and the J gene end by 2 bases; junction bases not matched to a gene: 7. The CDR3 contains 15 residues.

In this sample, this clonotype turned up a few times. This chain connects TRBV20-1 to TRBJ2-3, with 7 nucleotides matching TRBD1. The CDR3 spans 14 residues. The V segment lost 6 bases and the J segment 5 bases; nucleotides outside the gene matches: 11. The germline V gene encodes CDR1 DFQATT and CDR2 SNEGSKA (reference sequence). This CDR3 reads CSAETGSLKDTQYF. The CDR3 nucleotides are TGCAGTGCCGAGACAGGGAGTTTGAAAGATACGCAGTATTTT.

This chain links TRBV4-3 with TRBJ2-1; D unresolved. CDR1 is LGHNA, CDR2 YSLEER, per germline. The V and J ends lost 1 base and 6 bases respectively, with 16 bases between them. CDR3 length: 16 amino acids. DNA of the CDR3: TGCGCCAGCAGCCAAGCGCCCTACCGGGCCCCCAATGAGCAGTTCTTC. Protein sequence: CASSQAPYRAPNEQFF.

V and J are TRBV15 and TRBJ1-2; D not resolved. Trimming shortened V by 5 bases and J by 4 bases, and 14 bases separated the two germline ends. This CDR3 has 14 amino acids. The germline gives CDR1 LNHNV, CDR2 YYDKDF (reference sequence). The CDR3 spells CATSAKVDGYGYTF. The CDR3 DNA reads TGTGCCACCAGCGCAAAGGTAGATGGCTATGGCTACACCTTC.

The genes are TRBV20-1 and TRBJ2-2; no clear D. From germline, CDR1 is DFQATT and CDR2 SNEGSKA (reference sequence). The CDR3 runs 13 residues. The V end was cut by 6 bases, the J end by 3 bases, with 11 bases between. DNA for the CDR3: TGCAGTGCCTACCCAAGTTACACCGGGGAGCTGTTTTTT. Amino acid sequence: CSAYPSYTGELFF.

DNA of the CDR3: TGTGCCACCAGCTCCCCGGGGTACGGCGAAAAACTGTTTTTT. As protein: CATSSPGYGEKLFF. The chain couples TRBV15 to TRBJ1-4, with no clear D. The CDR3 totals 14 residues. Germline values: CDR1 LNHNV, CDR2 YYDKDF (reference sequence). Trimming stripped 5 bases from V and 8 bases from J, with 15 bases between. Full variable domain (outside the CDR3, taken from reference TRBV15 and TRBJ1-4): DAMVIQNPRYQVTQFGKPVTLSCSQTLNHNVMYWYQQKSSQAPKLLFHYYDKDFNNEADTPDNFQSRRPNTSFCFLDIRSPGLGDTAMYLCATSSPGYGEKLFFGSGTQLSVL.

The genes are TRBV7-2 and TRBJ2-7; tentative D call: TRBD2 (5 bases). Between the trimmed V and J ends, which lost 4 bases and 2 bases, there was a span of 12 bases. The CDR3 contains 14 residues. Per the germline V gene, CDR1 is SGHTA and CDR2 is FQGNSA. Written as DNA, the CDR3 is TGTGCCAGCAGCTCCCCCGGACTCGCCTACGAGCAGTACTTC. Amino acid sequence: CASSSPGLAYEQYF.

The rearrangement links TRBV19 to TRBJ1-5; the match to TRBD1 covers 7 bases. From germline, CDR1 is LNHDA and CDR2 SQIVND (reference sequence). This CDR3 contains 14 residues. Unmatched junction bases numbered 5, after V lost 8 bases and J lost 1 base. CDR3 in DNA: TGTGCCAGTTTACAGGGGTTGAGCAATCAGCCCCAGCATTTT. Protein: CASLQGLSNQPQHF.

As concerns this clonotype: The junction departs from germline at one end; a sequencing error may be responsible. The DNA of the CDR3 is TGTGCTAGCAGCCGTGAGTGGGGGGGCGGCGAAAAACTGTTTTTT. Encoded protein: CASSREWGGGEKLFF. The chain is built from TRBV7-7 and TRBJ1-4; D possibly corresponds to TRBD1 (6 bases). CDR3 size: 15 residues. The germline gives CDR1 SSHAT, CDR2 FNYEAQ (reference sequence).

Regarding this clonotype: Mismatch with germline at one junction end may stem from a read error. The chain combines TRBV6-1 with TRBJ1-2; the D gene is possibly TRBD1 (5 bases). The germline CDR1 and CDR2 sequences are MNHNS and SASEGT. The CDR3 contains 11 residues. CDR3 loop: CASSPQWGGSF. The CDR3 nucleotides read TGTGCCAGCAGTCCCCAGTGGGGGGGGAGCTTC.

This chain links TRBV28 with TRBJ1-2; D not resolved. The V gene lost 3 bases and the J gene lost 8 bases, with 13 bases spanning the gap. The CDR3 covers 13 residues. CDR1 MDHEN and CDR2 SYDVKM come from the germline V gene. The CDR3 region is CASSFSGFWGYTF. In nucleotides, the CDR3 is TGTGCCAGCAGTTTTAGCGGCTTTTGGGGCTACACCTTC.

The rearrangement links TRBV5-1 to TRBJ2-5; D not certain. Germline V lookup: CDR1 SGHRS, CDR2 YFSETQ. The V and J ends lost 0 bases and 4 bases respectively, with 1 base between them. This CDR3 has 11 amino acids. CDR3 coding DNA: TGCGCCAGCAGCTTGGTAGAGACCCAGTACTTC. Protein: CASSLVETQYF.

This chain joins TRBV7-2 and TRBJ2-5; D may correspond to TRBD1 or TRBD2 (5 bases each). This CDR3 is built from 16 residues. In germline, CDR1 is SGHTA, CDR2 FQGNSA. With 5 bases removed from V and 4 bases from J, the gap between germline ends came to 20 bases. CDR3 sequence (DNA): TGTGCCAGCAGCCCCTCGGCGTTTCTTGGGGGAGAGACCCAGTACTTC. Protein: CASSPSAFLGGETQYF. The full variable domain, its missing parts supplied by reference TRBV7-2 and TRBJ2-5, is GAGVSQSPSNKVTEKGKDVELRCDPISGHTALYWYRQSLGQGLEFLIYFQGNSAPDKSGLPSDRFSAERTGGSVSTLTIQRTQQEDSAVYLCASSPSAFLGGETQYFGPGTRLLVL.

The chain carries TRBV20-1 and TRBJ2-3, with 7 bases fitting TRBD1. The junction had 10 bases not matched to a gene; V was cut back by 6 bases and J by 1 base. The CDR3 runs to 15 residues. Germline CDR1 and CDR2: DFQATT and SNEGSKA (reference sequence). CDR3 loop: CSAPNRGQGTDTQYF. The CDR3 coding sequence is TGCAGTGCCCCAAACCGAGGACAGGGCACAGATACGCAGTATTTT.

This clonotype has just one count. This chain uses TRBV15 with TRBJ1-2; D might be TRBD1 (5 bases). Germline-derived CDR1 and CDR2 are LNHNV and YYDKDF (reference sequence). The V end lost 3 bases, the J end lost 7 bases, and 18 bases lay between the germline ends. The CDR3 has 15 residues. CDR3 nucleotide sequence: TGTGCCACCAGCAGTCCGGGACTTCTGAGTTTTGGCTACACCTTC. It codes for CATSSPGLLSFGYTF.

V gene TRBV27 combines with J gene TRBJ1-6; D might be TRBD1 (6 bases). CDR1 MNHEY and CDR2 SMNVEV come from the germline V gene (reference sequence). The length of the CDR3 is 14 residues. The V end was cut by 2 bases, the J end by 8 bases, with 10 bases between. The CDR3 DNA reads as TGTGCCAGCAGTTTAGAGGGACACGATTCACCCCTCCACTTT. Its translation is CASSLEGHDSPLHF.

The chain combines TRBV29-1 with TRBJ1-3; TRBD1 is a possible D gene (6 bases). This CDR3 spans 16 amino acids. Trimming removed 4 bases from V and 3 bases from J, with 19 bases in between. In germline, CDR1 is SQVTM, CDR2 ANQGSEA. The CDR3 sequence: CSVVLSTGQSGNTIYF. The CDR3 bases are TGCAGCGTTGTCCTCTCTACAGGGCAAAGTGGAAACACCATATATTTT.

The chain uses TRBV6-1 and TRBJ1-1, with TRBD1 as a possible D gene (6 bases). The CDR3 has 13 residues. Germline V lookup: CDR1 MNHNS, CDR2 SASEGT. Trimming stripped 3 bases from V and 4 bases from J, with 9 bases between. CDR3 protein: CASSDRGGTEAFF. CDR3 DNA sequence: TGTGCCAGCAGTGACAGGGGAGGCACTGAAGCTTTCTTT.

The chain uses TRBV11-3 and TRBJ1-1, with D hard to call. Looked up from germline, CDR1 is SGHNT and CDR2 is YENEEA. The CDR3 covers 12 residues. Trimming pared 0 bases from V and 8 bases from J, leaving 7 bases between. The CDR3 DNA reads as TGTGCCAGCAGCTTAGATACTGGGGAAGCTTTCTTT. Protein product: CASSLDTGEAFF. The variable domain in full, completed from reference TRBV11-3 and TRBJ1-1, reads EAGVVQSPRYKIIEKKQPVAFWCNPISGHNTLYWYLQNLGQGPELLIRYENEEAVDDSQLPKDRFSAERLKGVDSTLKIQPAELGDSAVYLCASSLDTGEAFFGQGTRLTVV.

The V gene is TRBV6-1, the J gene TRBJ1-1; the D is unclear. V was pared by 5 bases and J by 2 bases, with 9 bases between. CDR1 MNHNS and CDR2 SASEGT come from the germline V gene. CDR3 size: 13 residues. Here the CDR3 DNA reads TGTGCCAGCAGTATCCCAGGAAACACTGAAGCTTTCTTT. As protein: CASSIPGNTEAFF.

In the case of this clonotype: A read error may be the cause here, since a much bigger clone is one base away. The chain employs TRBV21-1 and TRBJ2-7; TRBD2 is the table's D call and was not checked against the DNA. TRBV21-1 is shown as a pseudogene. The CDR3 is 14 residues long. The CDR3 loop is CTSSKQREEYEQYF. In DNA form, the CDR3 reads TGTACCAGCAGCAAACAGCGGGAGGAATACGAGCAGTACTTC.

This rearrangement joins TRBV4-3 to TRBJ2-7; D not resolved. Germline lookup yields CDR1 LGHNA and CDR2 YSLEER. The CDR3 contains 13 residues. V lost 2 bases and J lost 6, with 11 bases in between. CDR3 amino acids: CASSQQRWGEQYF. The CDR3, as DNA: TGCGCCAGCAGCCAACAACGGTGGGGCGAGCAGTACTTC.

The CDR3 DNA follows: TGTGCCAGCAGCTGGGGACAGGGCCTTCACGGCTACACCTTC. Its protein product is CASSWGQGLHGYTF. The chain has TRBV5-8 and TRBJ1-2; 9 nucleotides line up with TRBD1. There are 14 residues in the CDR3. Germline values: CDR1 SGHTS, CDR2 YDEGEE. Losses at the gene ends were 3 bases for V and 8 bases for J; bases not matched to a gene: 8.

This CDR3 reads CASSIQDPYEQYF. CDR3 DNA: TGTGCCAGTAGTATTCAGGACCCCTACGAGCAGTACTTC. The chain recombines TRBV19 with TRBJ2-7; D unresolved. Germline CDR1 is LNHDA and CDR2 is SQIVND (reference sequence). V gave up 3 bases and J gave up 2 bases, with 8 bases separating them. This CDR3 has 13 residues. The full variable domain, its missing parts supplied by reference TRBV19 and TRBJ2-7, is DGGITQSPKYLFRKEGQNVTLSCEQNLNHDAMYWYRQDPGQGLRLIYYSQIVNDFQKGDIAEGYSVSREKKESFPLTVTSAQKNPTAFYLCASSIQDPYEQYFGPGTRLTVT.

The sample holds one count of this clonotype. CDR3 residues: CASSFQTGMNTEAFF. CDR3 coding DNA: TGTGCCAGCAGCTTCCAAACAGGGATGAACACTGAAGCTTTCTTT. This sequence joins TRBV5-5 and TRBJ1-1; tentative D call: TRBD1 (6 bases). CDR3 length: 15 residues. With 2 bases removed from V and 0 bases from J, the gap between germline ends came to 11 bases. In germline, CDR1 is SGHKS, CDR2 YYEKEE (reference sequence).

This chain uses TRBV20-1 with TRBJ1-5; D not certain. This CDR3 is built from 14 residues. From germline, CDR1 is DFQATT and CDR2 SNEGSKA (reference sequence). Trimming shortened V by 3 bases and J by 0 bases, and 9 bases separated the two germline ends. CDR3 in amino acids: CSASGIYSNQPQHF. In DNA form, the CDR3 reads TGCAGTGCTAGTGGTATTTATAGCAATCAGCCCCAGCATTTT.